This T cell receptor (beta chain) came from a study of T cells in tumors and immune-related adverse events (dated by TCRdb to about 2021). CDR1 and CDR2 are read off the germline V gene as MNHEY and SVGAGI. V has 4 bases trimmed and J has 3 bases trimmed; junction bases matching no gene number 7. The CDR3 goes from the cysteine to the phenylalanine over 15 residues. Only the CDR3 part of the read is kept: 45 bases, read in frame from the first base. Using the immunoSEQ assay, the TCR beta locus was amplified and sequenced, producing bulk TCR Vbeta CDR3 data. Per the source publication's procedure: CDR3s were excluded if they were non-productive, were shorter than 7 amino acids, or did not start with C or end with F/W. Only specimens with at least 1000 reads were analysed, and clonotypes were defined at the amino acid level. To compute clonality, Pielou's evenness was subtracted from 1. To equalize library sizes, abundance-weighted random subsampling with replacement was performed and repeated 100 times so that 95% confidence intervals could be reported. Repertoire overlap was quantified with the Morisita overlap index, and the top 40 clones per specimen were checked for overlap with the irAE. This is the immuneACCESS table as TCRdb keeps it, with only in-frame sequences that have V and J called. A part of the clones is gone; compared with another copy, unresolved V genes explain less than half, and the rest is unexplained. That table furnishes V, J and clone size, whereas the DNA furnished D and trimming. The sample contains roughly 8,300 clones, 94% of them found a single time. Clones ranked in the top ten supply less than 2.5% of the sample.

As to this clone: Its cognate antigen has yet to be identified. There are no base qualities to consult, and no much larger clone falls within one base.

The treatment or condition tag for this specimen amounts to: nivolumab (PD-1 blockade) given before sampling. The DNeasy Blood and Tissue Kit was used to extract DNA from the formalin-fixed paraffin-embedded specimens. The chain was built from TRBV6-5 and TRBJ1-2; TRBD1 fits 8 bases in the junction. This TCR came from a female donor with metastatic renal cell carcinoma. Sequencing was performed on lymph node tissue, taken from a patient treated with anti-PD-1 therapy. CDR3 region: CASSSFQGADYGYTF. The nucleotide sequence reads TGTGCCAGCAGTTCATTTCAGGGGGCGGACTATGGCTACACCTTC.